This T cell receptor beta chain appears in the sequencing data of a study of cytomegalovirus exposure and HLA in healthy donors. The donors were part of the validation cohort of 120 subjects. That cohort was separate from the first cohort, which comprised some 670 subjects. Method: immunoSEQ multiplex PCR; TCRdb's copy keeps in-frame clones and lacks some. The table shows 130,000 or so clones, with about 90% occurring only once. Germline V gene sequence: CDR1 SGHDT, CDR2 YYEEEE. Trimming shortened V by 1 base and J by 5 bases, and 13 bases separated the two germline ends. The CDR3 totals 15 residues. Comments on this clone: The antigen remains undetermined.

Findings of the study overall: Researchers catalogued some 160 TCR beta chains as cytomegalovirus-associated. Reported results showed that the classifier diagnosed cytomegalovirus status with high specificity and sensitivity.

What was sequenced was PBMCs. This chain joins TRBV5-6 and TRBJ2-1, with D possibly TRBD2 on 6 matching bases. This clonotype was obtained from a woman between 18 and 29 years old in good health and CMV-seronegative. The CDR3 sequence: CASSLPGRTNNEQFF. CDR3 DNA sequence: TGTGCCAGCAGCTTGCCGGGACGGACTAACAATGAGCAGTTCTTC.